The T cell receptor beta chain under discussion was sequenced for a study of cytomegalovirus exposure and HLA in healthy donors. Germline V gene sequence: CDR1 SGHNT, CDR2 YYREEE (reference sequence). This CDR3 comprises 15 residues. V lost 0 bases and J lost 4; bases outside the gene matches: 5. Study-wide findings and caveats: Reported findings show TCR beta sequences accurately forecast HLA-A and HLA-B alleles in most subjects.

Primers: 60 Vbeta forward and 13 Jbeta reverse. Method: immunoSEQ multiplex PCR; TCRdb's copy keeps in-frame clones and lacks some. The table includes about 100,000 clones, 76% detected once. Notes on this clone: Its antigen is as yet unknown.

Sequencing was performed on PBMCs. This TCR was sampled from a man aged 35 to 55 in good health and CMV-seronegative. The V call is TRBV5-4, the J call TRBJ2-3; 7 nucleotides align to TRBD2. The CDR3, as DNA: TGTGCCAGCAGCTTGGCGGCGGGGGTAGCAGATACGCAGTATTTT. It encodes CASSLAAGVADTQYF.